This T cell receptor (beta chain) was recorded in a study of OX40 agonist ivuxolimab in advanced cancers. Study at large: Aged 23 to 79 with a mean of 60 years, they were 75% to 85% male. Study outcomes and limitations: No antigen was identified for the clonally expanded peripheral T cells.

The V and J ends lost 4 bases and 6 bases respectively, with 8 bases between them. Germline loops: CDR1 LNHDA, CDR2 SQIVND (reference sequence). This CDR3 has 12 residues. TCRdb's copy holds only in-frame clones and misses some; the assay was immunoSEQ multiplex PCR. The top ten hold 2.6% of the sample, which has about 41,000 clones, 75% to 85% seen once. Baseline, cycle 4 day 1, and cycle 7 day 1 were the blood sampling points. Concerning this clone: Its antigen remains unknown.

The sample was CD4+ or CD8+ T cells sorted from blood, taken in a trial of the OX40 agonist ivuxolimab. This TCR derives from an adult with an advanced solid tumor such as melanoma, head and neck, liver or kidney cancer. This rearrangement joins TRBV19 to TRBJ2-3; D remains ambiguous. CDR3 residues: CASSRSRDTQYF. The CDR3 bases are TGTGCCAGTAGTAGATCTAGGGATACGCAGTATTTT.